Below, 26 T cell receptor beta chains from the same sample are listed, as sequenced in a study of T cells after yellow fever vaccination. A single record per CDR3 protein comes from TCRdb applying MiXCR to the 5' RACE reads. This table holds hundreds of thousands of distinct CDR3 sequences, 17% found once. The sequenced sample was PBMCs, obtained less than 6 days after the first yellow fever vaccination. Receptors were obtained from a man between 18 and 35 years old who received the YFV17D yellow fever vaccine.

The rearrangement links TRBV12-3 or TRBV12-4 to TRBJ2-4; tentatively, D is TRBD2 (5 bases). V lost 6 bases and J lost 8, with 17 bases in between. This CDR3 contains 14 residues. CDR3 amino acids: CASSRGPGVDIQYF. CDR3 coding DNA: TGTGCCAGCAGCCGAGGTCCCGGGGTTGACATTCAGTACTTC.

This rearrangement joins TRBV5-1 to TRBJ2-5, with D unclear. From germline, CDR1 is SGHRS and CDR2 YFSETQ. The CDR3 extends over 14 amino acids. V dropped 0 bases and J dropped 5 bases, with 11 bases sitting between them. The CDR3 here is CASSLEPSGETQYF. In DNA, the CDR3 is TGCGCCAGCAGCTTGGAACCCTCCGGGGAGACCCAGTACTTC.

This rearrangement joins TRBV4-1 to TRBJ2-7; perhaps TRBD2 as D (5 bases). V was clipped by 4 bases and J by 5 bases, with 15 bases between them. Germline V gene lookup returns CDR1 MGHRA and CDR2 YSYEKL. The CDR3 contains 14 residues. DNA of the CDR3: TGCGCCAGCAGCCTAGCAGAGGGCACCGACGAGCAGTACGTC. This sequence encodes CASSLAEGTDEQYV.

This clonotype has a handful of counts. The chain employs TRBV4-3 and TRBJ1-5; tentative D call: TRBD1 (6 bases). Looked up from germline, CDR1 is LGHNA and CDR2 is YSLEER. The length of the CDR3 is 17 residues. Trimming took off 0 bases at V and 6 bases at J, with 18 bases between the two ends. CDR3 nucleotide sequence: TGCGCCAGCAGCCAAGATCTCATTTTGAGGGGGTCTCAGCCCCAGCATTTT. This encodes CASSQDLILRGSQPQHF.

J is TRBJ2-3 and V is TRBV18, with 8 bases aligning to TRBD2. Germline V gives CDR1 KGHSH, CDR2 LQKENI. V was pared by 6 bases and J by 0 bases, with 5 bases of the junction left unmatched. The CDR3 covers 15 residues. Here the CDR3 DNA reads TGTGCCAGCTCCCCGACTAGCGACAGCACAGATACGCAGTATTTT. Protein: CASSPTSDSTDTQYF.

The CDR3 coding sequence is TGTGCCAGCTCACCGGACACCCGTGGGGGGCCCCAGCATTTT. Translation gives CASSPDTRGGPQHF. The rearrangement joins TRBV18 to TRBJ1-5, with D tentatively TRBD1 (5 bases). This CDR3 is 14 amino acids long. Germline V gene sequence: CDR1 KGHSH, CDR2 LQKENI. Trimming left V 3 bases short and J 9 bases short, with 15 bases between. The full variable domain, rest sourced from reference TRBV18 and TRBJ1-5, is NAGVMQNPRHLVRRRGQEARLRCSPMKGHSHVYWYRQLPEEGLKFMVYLQKENIIDESGMPKERFSAEFPKEGPSILRIQQVVRGDSAAYFCASSPDTRGGPQHFGDGTRLSIL.

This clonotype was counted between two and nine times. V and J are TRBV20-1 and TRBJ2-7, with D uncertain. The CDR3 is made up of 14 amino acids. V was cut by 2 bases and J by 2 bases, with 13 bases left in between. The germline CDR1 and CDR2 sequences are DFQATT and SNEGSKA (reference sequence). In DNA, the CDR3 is TGCAGTGCTAGAAAGCCGGCGACGGCCTACGAGCAGTACTTC. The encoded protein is CSARKPATAYEQYF.

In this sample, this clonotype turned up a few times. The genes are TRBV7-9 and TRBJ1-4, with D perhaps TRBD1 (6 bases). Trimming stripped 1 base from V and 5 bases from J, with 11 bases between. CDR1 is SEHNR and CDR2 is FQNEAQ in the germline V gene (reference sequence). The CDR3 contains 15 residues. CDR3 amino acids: CASSLGGQLNEKLFF. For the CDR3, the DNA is TGTGCCAGCAGCTTAGGAGGACAGCTAAATGAAAAACTGTTTTTT.

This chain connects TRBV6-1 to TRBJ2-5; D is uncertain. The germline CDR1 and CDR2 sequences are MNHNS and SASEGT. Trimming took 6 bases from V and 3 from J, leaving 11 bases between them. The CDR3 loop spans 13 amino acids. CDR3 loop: CASSLLVEETQYF. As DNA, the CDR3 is TGTGCCAGCAGCCTCCTGGTCGAAGAGACCCAGTACTTC.

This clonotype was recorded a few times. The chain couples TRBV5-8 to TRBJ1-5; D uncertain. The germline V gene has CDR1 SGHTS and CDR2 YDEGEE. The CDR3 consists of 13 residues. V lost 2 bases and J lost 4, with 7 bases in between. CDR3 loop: CASSLPPNQPQHF. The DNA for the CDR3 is TGTGCCAGCAGCTTACCCCCTAATCAGCCCCAGCATTTT.

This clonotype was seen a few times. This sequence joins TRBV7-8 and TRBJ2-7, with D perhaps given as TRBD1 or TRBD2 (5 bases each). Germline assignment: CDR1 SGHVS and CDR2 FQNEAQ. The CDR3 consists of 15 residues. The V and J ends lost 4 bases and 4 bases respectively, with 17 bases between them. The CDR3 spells CASSSLPGALYEQYV. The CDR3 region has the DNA TGTGCCAGCAGCTCCTTACCCGGGGCGTTATACGAGCAGTACGTC.

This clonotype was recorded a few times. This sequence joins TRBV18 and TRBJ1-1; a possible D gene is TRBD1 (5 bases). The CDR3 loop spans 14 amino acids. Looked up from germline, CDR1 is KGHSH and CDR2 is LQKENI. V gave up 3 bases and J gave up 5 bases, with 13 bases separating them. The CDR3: CASSPGQQRTEAFF. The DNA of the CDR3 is TGTGCCAGCTCACCGGGGCAGCAAAGGACTGAAGCTTTCTTT.

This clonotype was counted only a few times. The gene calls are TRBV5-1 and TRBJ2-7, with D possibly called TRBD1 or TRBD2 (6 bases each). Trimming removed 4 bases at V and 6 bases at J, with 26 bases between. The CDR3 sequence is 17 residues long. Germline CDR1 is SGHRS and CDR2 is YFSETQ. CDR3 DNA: TGCGCCAGCAGCCCCCTTTGGGGGGCGAAAAAGCCTCTCGAGCAGTACTTC. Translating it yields CASSPLWGAKKPLEQYF.

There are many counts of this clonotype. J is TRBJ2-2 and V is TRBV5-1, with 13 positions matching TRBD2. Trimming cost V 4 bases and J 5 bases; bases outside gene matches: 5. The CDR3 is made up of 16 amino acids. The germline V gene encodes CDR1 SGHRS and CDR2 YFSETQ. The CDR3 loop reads CASSRLAGGSTGELFF. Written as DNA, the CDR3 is TGCGCCAGCAGCCGACTAGCGGGGGGATCTACCGGGGAGCTGTTTTTT.

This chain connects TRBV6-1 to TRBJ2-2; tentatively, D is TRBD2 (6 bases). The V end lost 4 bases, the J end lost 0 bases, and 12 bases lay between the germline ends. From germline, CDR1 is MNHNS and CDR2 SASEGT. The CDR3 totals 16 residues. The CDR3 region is CASSGRVTANTGELFF. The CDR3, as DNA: TGTGCCAGCAGTGGGAGGGTAACAGCGAACACCGGGGAGCTGTTTTTT.

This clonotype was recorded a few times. The DNA for the CDR3 is TGTGCCAGCAGCCAAGACAGGGCCCCGAACACCGGGGAGCTGTTTTTT. Translated, it gives CASSQDRAPNTGELFF. The chain links TRBV3-1 to TRBJ2-2, with D perhaps TRBD1 (5 bases). Germline values: CDR1 LGHDT, CDR2 YNNKEL (reference sequence). The CDR3 extends over 16 amino acids. Trimming shortened V by 0 bases and J by 0 bases, and 8 bases separated the two germline ends.

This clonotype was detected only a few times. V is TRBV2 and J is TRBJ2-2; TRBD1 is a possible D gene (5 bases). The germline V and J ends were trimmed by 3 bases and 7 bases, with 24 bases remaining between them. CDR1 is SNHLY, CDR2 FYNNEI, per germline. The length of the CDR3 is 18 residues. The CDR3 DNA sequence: TGTGCCAGCAGTGATCCCCCTTATCCTTTGGGGCTAGGCGGGGAGCTGTTTTTT. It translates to CASSDPPYPLGLGGELFF.

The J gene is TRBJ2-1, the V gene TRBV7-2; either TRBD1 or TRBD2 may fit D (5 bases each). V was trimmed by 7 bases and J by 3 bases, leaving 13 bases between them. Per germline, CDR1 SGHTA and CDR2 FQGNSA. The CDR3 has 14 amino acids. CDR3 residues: CASTATRGYNEQFF. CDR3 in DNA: TGTGCCAGCACCGCTACGAGGGGCTACAATGAGCAGTTCTTC.

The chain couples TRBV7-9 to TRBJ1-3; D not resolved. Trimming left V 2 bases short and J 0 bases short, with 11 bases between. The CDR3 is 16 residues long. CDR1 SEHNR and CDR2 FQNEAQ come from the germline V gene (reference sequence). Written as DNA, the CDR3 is TGTGCCAGCAGCTTAAGCCAGTCCGGCTCTGGAAACACCATATATTTT. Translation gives CASSLSQSGSGNTIYF. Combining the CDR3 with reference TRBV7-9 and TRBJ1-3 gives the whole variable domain DTGVSQNPRHKITKRGQNVTFRCDPISEHNRLYWYRQTLGQGPEFLTYFQNEAQLEKSRLLSDRFSAERPKGSFSTLEIQRTEQGDSAMYLCASSLSQSGSGNTIYFGEGSWLTVV.

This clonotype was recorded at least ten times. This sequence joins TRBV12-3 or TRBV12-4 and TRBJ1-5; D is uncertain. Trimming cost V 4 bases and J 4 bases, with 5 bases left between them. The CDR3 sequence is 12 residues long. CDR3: CASSSMNQPQHF. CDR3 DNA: TGTGCCAGCAGTTCAATGAATCAGCCCCAGCATTTT.

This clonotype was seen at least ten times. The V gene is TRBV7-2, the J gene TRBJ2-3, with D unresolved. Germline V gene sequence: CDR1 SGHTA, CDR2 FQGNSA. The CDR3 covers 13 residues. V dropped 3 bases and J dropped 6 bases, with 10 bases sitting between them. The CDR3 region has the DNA TGTGCCAGCAGCTTGGAGTTCCCCGATACGCAGTATTTT. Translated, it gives CASSLEFPDTQYF.

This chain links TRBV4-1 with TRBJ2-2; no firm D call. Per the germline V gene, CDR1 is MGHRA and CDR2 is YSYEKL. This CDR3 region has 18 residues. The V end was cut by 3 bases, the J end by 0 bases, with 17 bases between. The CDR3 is CASSHPYVTKPNTGELFF. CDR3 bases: TGCGCCAGCAGCCACCCCTATGTGACCAAGCCGAACACCGGGGAGCTGTTTTTT.

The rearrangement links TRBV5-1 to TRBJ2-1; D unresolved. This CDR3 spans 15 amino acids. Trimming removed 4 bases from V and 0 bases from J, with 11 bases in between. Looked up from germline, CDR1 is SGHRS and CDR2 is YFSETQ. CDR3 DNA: TGCGCCAGCAGCCTCCGGAAGAGCTCCTACAATGAGCAGTTCTTC. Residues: CASSLRKSSYNEQFF.

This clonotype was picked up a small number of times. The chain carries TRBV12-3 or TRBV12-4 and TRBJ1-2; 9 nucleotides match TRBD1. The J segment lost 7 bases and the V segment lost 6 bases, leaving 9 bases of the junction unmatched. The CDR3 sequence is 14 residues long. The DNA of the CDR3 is TGTGCCAGCAGCCGGACAGGGGAAATTAGTGGCTACACCTTC. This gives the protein CASSRTGEISGYTF.

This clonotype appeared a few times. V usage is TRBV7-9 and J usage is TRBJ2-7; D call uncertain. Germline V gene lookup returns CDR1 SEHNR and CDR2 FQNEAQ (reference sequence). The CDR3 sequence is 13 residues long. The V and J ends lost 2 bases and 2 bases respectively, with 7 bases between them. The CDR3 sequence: CASSLTEPYEQYV. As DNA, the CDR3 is TGTGCCAGCAGCTTAACGGAACCCTACGAGCAGTACGTC.

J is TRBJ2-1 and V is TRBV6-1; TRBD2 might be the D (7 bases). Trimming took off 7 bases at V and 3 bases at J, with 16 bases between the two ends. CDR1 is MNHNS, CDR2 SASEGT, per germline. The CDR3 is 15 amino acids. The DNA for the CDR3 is TGTGCCAGCATATCAAGGGGGGGACACTACAATGAGCAGTTCTTC. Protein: CASISRGGHYNEQFF.